This T cell receptor (beta chain) emerged from a study of T cells in Graves' hyperthyroidism and ophthalmopathy. Study details: Any treatment followed the collection of peripheral blood at initial diagnosis. The study's findings and limits: The model forecast ophthalmopathy, anticipating it by a median approximately 6 months before onset. Most expanded thyroid clonotypes above 0.001 recurred in blood.

Diagnoses rested on clinical symptoms, serum thyroxine and TRAb, thyroid ultrasound and orbital computed tomography. This clonotype was observed once. Its antigen is not identified. Amplification of TCR beta CDR3 regions was performed using RNA transcripts as template. A first-round RT-PCR of the TCR CDR3 used the HTBI primer set. TCRdb processed the multiplex PCR reads anew with MiXCR; each CDR3 protein has one entry. Here the sample spans about half a million distinct CDR3 sequences, about 20% being singletons. V lost 5 bases to trimming and J lost 0 bases, with 17 bases between them. Germline V lookup: CDR1 SGHAT, CDR2 FQNNGV. This CDR3 has 17 residues.

This sequence was found in a man in his forties with Graves' ophthalmopathy. Sequenced sample: blood. This chain uses TRBV11-2 with TRBJ2-1; no clear D. The CDR3 spells CASSPISRRSSYNEQFF. DNA of the CDR3: TGTGCCAGCAGCCCCATATCAAGGCGCAGCTCCTACAATGAGCAGTTCTTC.